This T cell receptor beta chain is from a study of blood T cell repertoires in COVID-19. Looking at the study overall: Nucleic acid was either cDNA or gDNA, and it came from T cells, B-cell-depleted T cells, or PBMCs.

The authors' processing: Using reference gene primer amplification, nucleated cell counts were estimated. Clones were read by immunoSEQ multiplex PCR, and TCRdb kept only the in-frame ones, dropping some. V and J calls and clone size are copied from that table; D and trimming were computed from the DNA. The repertoire consists of some 150,000 clones, with approximately 85% occurring once and the leading ten covering roughly 2.9%. CDR3 size: 17 residues. Germline V CDR1 and CDR2: WNHNN, SYGVQD (reference sequence). With V trimmed by 0 bases and J by 7 bases, 8 bases remained unmatched. The receptor's source is a man aged 50 to 60 with acute or convalescent COVID-19. Sequencing was carried out using peripheral blood. This chain links TRBV10-1 with TRBJ2-1, with TRBD2 identical over 11 bases. CDR3: CASSESILAGGGNEQFF. CDR3 nucleotides: TGCGCCAGCAGTGAGTCGATCCTAGCGGGAGGAGGTAATGAGCAGTTCTTC.